Listed below are T cell receptor beta chains from one sample, sequenced in a study of cytomegalovirus exposure and HLA in healthy donors. Profiling relied on immunoSEQ multiplex PCR, and the TCRdb table lists in-frame clones only, not all of them. This table holds about 200,000 clones, 70% to 80% found once. Sample: PBMCs. The receptors stem from a woman in her twenties or thirties in good health and CMV-seronegative. Each CDR3 is given with its conserved first and last residue. The order of the fields is J gene, V gene, D gene, clone size, CDR3 protein, CDR3 DNA. The D gene is left open where the match is weak. The size of a clone is reported for some rows only, either as once, few or many, or as a class for expanded clones.

TRBJ1-1 | TRBV15 | - | few | CATSRKQGGGTEAFF | TGTGCCACCAGCAGGAAACAGGGTGGTGGGACTGAAGCTTTCTTT
TRBJ1-2 | TRBV6-1 | - | once | CASSDRVVVYGYTF | TGTGCCAGCAGTGACCGGGTAGTAGTCTATGGCTACACCTTC
TRBJ2-7 | TRBV7-9 | TRBD1 | - | CASSLDSWTGNYEQYF | TGTGCCAGCAGCTTAGATTCCTGGACAGGCAACTACGAGCAGTACTTC
TRBJ1-2 | TRBV10-3 | - | - | CAISESNREGGYTF | TGTGCCATCAGTGAGTCGAACAGGGAAGGTGGCTACACCTTC
TRBJ1-1 | TRBV2 | - | - | CASSAAVTDMNTEAFF | TGTGCCAGCAGTGCTGCGGTGACAGACATGAACACTGAAGCTTTCTTT
TRBJ2-7 | TRBV5-1 | TRBD1 | - | CASSLVTGVYEQYF | TGCGCCAGCAGCTTGGTTACAGGGGTGTACGAGCAGTACTTC
TRBJ1-5 | TRBV5-6 | - | - | CASSSYTGQYSNQPQHF | TGTGCCAGCAGCTCTTATACCGGACAGTATAGCAATCAGCCCCAGCATTTT
TRBJ1-2 | TRBV29-1 | TRBD1 | - | CSGGTDYGYTF | TGCAGCGGCGGGACAGACTATGGCTACACCTTC
TRBJ1-2 | TRBV6-5 | - | once | CASSPRPRPGYTF | TGTGCCAGCAGTCCGCGACCCAGGCCCGGCTACACCTTC
TRBJ2-7 | TRBV9 | TRBD2 | once | CASSVGLAGGFEQYF | TGTGCCAGCAGCGTAGGTCTAGCGGGGGGTTTCGAGCAGTACTTC
TRBJ2-5 | TRBV6-5 | TRBD1 | - | CASSWDSQTQYF | TGTGCCAGCAGTTGGGACAGCCAGACCCAGTACTTC
TRBJ1-2 | TRBV6-1 | - | - | CASSERLYYGYTF | TGTGCCAGCAGTGAGCGACTGTACTATGGCTACACCTTC
TRBJ1-2 | TRBV5-4 | - | - | CASSYDPGTYSNYGYTF | TGTGCCAGCAGTTATGATCCAGGGACATACTCTAACTATGGCTACACCTTC
TRBJ2-6 | TRBV19 | TRBD1 | - | CASSVTGTDSGANVLTF | TGTGCCAGTAGCGTTACCGGGACAGACTCTGGGGCCAACGTCCTGACTTTC
TRBJ1-5 | TRBV4-1 | TRBD1 | - | CASSQVPDRGLGQPQHF | TGCGCCAGCAGCCAAGTTCCGGACAGGGGGCTTGGTCAGCCCCAGCATTTT